This T cell receptor (beta chain) is from a study of cytomegalovirus exposure and HLA in healthy donors. Study-level background: Of all 398 donors who were genotyped, roughly 85% belonged to the Caucasian-associated ancestry cluster. General study results and limits: Sequencing probably produced one cluster of sequence variants that were highly shared. A later analysis found common viral pathogens apparently linked to several of the most significant clusters. A later analysis reportedly found that, within productive TCRs, an Asian-associated ancestry cluster had fewer N-insertions than the mean observed across the approximately 690 donors.

The study ran its PCR with 60 Vbeta and 13 Jbeta primers. Profiled with immunoSEQ multiplex PCR; TCRdb holds only in-frame clones, not every one. The top ten hold roughly 2.5% of the sample, which has some 130,000 clones, more than 80% seen once. The germline CDR1 and CDR2 sequences are SSHAT and FNYEAQ (reference sequence). The CDR3 contains 14 residues. A word on this clone: Its antigen is undetermined. The junction differs from germline at one of its ends, possibly a read error.

The chain recombines TRBV7-7 with TRBJ2-1; D perhaps matches TRBD1 (6 bases). The sequence came from a man aged 30-40 years in good health and CMV-seronegative. The specimen sequenced was PBMCs. The CDR3 sequence is CASTPILQGREQFF. The CDR3 DNA follows: TGTGCTAGCACCCCCATCTTACAGGGACGGGAGCAGTTCTTC.